Following are 26 T cell receptor beta chains from one sample sequenced in a study of blood T cells in healthy people across ages. Through a sample-barcoded 5' primer and a J-beta primer mix, a second PCR was run for roughly 6 to 11 cycles. TCRdb re-analysed the 5' RACE reads in MiXCR, keeping a single row per CDR3 protein. The sample contains fewer than 800,000 distinct CDR3 sequences, more than 40% of which appear only once. The sequencing sample was made of blood. These receptors were obtained from a woman aged 55 to 70 in good health.

This clonotype was counted only a few times. The chain has TRBV29-1 and TRBJ1-1; D is ambiguous. V lost 7 bases to trimming and J lost 3 bases, with 18 bases between them. This CDR3 region has 14 residues. The germline V gene has CDR1 SQVTM and CDR2 ANQGSEA. DNA of the CDR3: TGCAGCGCTCAAGGGAGCGGCGATCACACTGAAGCTTTCTTT. It is translated as CSAQGSGDHTEAFF.

This clonotype appeared many times. The V call is TRBV25-1, the J call TRBJ2-5; 11 nucleotides line up with TRBD2. The CDR3 has 15 amino acids. Germline loops: CDR1 MGHDK, CDR2 SYGVNS. The J segment lost 3 bases and the V segment lost 1 base, leaving 1 base of the junction unmatched. In DNA, the CDR3 is TGTGCCAGCAGTGAATTGGGACTAGCGGAAGAGACCCAGTACTTC. It is translated as CASSELGLAEETQYF.

A word on this clonotype: At one boundary the junction diverges from the germline segment, which might be a read error. The V call is TRBV20-1, the J call TRBJ2-3, with a possible D match to TRBD1 (6 bases). Germline V gene data show CDR1 as DFQATT and CDR2 as SNEGSKA (reference sequence). The CDR3 is 14 amino acids. The CDR3 protein is CGARDGGGLNTQYF. CDR3 nucleotide sequence: TGCGGTGCTAGAGATGGGGGCGGCCTAAATACGCAGTATTTT.

This chain joins TRBV5-6 and TRBJ2-1; D is ambiguous. Germline V lookup: CDR1 SGHDT, CDR2 YYEEEE. The CDR3 covers 12 residues. Trimming stripped 4 bases from V and 10 bases from J, with 12 bases between. CDR3 sequence: CASSKRLAEQFF. The CDR3, as DNA: TGTGCCAGCAGCAAAAGGCTCGCGGAGCAGTTCTTC.

This clonotype turned up a few times. The chain joins TRBV20-1 to TRBJ1-2, with 8 bases identical to TRBD1. Germline CDR1 reads DFQATT; CDR2 reads SNEGSKA (reference sequence). The CDR3 loop spans 13 amino acids. The trim removed 3 bases at V and 6 bases at J, leaving 6 bases unmatched. The chain's CDR3 is CSASGQGDDGYTF. The CDR3 nucleotides read TGCAGTGCTAGTGGACAGGGTGACGATGGCTACACCTTC.

A word on this clonotype: A junction end diverges from the germline sequence, so it may reflect a read error. The chain combines TRBV24-1 with TRBJ2-6; a weak D match, TRBD1 (6 bases). This CDR3 comprises 16 residues. CDR1 is KGHDR and CDR2 is SFDVKD in the germline V gene. CDR3 residues: CATSDPGTTGANVPTF. CDR3 nucleotides: TGTGCCACCAGTGATCCGGGGACAACTGGGGCCAACGTCCCGACTTTC.

The rearrangement uses TRBV7-2 and TRBJ2-1; D might be TRBD1 or TRBD2, each matching 5 bases. The CDR3 loop spans 15 amino acids. Germline V CDR1 and CDR2: SGHTA, FQGNSA. Trimming removed 5 bases at V and 13 bases at J, with 24 bases between. In DNA form, the CDR3 reads TGTGCCAGCAGCCCTGGGACCGCGATTGGAGAGACCCAGTTCTTC. This sequence encodes CASSPGTAIGETQFF.

This chain connects TRBV7-2 to TRBJ2-7; D is tentatively TRBD1 or TRBD2 (6 bases each). The J call is in doubt because the DNA end fits TRBJ2-5 better. Germline V gene sequence: CDR1 SGHTA, CDR2 FQGNSA. This CDR3 has 14 amino acids. CDR3 loop: CASSHRDGRKTQYF. CDR3 in DNA: TGTGCCAGCAGTCACAGGGACGGGAGAAAGACCCAGTACTTC.

This clonotype was observed a few times. The chain is built from TRBV7-9 and TRBJ2-1; a possible D gene is TRBD2 (5 bases). The CDR3 loop spans 17 amino acids. V was trimmed by 1 base and J by 3 bases, leaving 16 bases between them. Germline V gene lookup returns CDR1 SEHNR and CDR2 FQNEAQ (reference sequence). This CDR3 reads CASSLVVRDYLYNEQFF. CDR3 DNA: TGTGCCAGCAGCTTAGTGGTAAGAGACTACCTCTACAATGAGCAGTTCTTC.

The chain couples TRBV6-2 or TRBV6-3 to TRBJ2-2; D possibly corresponds to TRBD1 (6 bases). Trimming took 10 bases from V and 6 from J, leaving 21 bases between them. The CDR3 loop spans 15 amino acids. CDR1 and CDR2 from the germline V gene are MNHEY and SVGEGT. CDR3 residues: CAINGQGLLAGELFF. CDR3 DNA: TGTGCCATCAATGGGCAGGGGCTCCTCGCCGGGGAGCTGTTTTTT.

This clonotype was counted a few times. This sequence joins TRBV27 and TRBJ2-4; perhaps TRBD2 as D (5 bases). The J call may be faulty, since TRBJ2-7 better matches the DNA end. CDR1 is MNHEY and CDR2 is SMNVEV in the germline V gene (reference sequence). CDR3 length equals 13 residues. This CDR3 reads CASSLSGIYEQYF. In DNA, the CDR3 is TGTGCCAGCAGTTTATCCGGGATCTACGAGCAGTACTTC.

The CDR3, as DNA: TGTGCCATCAGTCCAGGGCGGGATTCACCCCTCCACTTT. Amino acid sequence: CAISPGRDSPLHF. The chain has TRBV10-3 and TRBJ1-6, with TRBD1 as a possible D gene (5 bases). V shed 5 bases and J shed 8 bases, with 10 bases lying between them. From germline, CDR1 is ENHRY and CDR2 SYGVKD. The CDR3 totals 13 residues.

The chain uses TRBV28 and TRBJ2-7, with TRBD2 matching 9 bases. This CDR3 has 12 residues. Trimming at V came to 11 bases and at J to 2 bases, leaving 4 bases not matched to a gene. Germline V gives CDR1 MDHEN, CDR2 SYDVKM. CDR3: CAGSSGTYEQYF. The CDR3 DNA reads as TGTGCCGGGTCTAGCGGGACCTACGAGCAGTACTTC.

Remarks on this clonotype: An end of the junction does not agree with germline; a read error may underlie this. V usage is TRBV20-1 and J usage is TRBJ2-5; 7 bases agree with TRBD1. Per germline, CDR1 DFQATT and CDR2 SNEGSKA (reference sequence). The CDR3 sequence is 13 residues long. This CDR3 is CSTRQTGSGEQYF. CDR3 bases: TGCAGTACTAGGCAGACAGGGAGTGGTGAGCAGTACTTC.

This clonotype has a handful of counts. The rearrangement joins TRBV28 to TRBJ2-3, with 9 bases that match TRBD2. CDR3 length: 14 amino acids. Germline V CDR1 and CDR2: MDHEN, SYDVKM. After removal of 5 bases from V and 6 bases from J, the junction contained 6 bases not matched to a gene. Here the CDR3 reads CASSGGRAADTQYF. CDR3 sequence (DNA): TGTGCCAGCAGTGGCGGGAGGGCCGCCGATACGCAGTATTTT. Using reference TRBV28 and TRBJ2-3 for the parts outside the CDR3, the full variable domain is DVKVTQSSRYLVKRTGEKVFLECVQDMDHENMFWYRQDPGLGLRLIYFSYDVKMKEKGDIPEGYSVSREKKERFSLILESASTNQTSMYLCASSGGRAADTQYFGPGTRLTVL.

This clonotype was recorded a few times. This chain connects TRBV20-1 to TRBJ2-7, with D possibly being TRBD2 (6 bases). Germline values: CDR1 DFQATT, CDR2 SNEGSKA (reference sequence). This CDR3 comprises 15 residues. The CDR3 DNA follows: TGCAGCGCTGGGGATAGGCGGGACTTCGGCCACGAGCAGTACTTC. Its protein is CSAGDRRDFGHEQYF.

With respect to this clonotype: Being one base from a much bigger clone, this may be a read error. The V gene is TRBV7-2, the J gene TRBJ1-4, with D hard to call. This CDR3 contains 15 residues. Germline assignment: CDR1 SGHTA and CDR2 FQGNSA. Written as DNA, the CDR3 is TGTGCCAGCAGCTTATGGGATTCGGCTAATAAAAAACTGTTTTTT. Protein sequence: CASSLWDSANKKLFF.

The gene calls are TRBV20-1 and TRBJ2-5; TRBD1 is a possible D gene (6 bases). Germline assignment: CDR1 DFQATT and CDR2 SNEGSKA (reference sequence). V was clipped by 5 bases and J by 2 bases, with 18 bases between them. This CDR3 is built from 15 residues. The CDR3 bases are TGCAGTGCTGGCAGGGGTTCCCAGTGGCAAGAGACCCAGTACTTC. Translation: CSAGRGSQWQETQYF.

The sample holds one count of this clonotype. The V call is TRBV9, the J call TRBJ2-7; 12 positions match TRBD2. The CDR3 is made up of 15 amino acids. Germline V lookup: CDR1 SGDLS, CDR2 YYNGEE. The junction had 5 bases not matched to a gene; V was cut back by 2 bases and J by 5 bases. The DNA of the CDR3 is TGTGCCAGCAGCGTTCTAGCGGGAGGGCCGGACGAGCAGTACTTC. This encodes CASSVLAGGPDEQYF.

CDR3 residues: CSARLGQGADTQYF. CDR3 sequence (DNA): TGCAGCGCCCGACTGGGACAGGGCGCAGATACGCAGTATTTT. The J gene is TRBJ2-3, the V gene TRBV29-1, with TRBD1 matching 9 bases. V dropped 7 bases and J dropped 4; count of bases not matched to a gene: 9. Germline CDR1 reads SQVTM; CDR2 reads ANQGSEA. This CDR3 spans 14 amino acids.

The V gene is TRBV7-2, the J gene TRBJ2-7; a weak D match, TRBD1 (6 bases). The CDR3 extends over 16 amino acids. V gave up 5 bases and J gave up 0 bases, with 17 bases separating them. Per the germline V gene, CDR1 is SGHTA and CDR2 is FQGNSA. CDR3 amino acids: CASSPTGTMASYEQYF. CDR3 nucleotides: TGTGCCAGCAGCCCAACGGGGACAATGGCCTCCTACGAGCAGTACTTC.

The V call is TRBV7-8, the J call TRBJ1-1; D unresolved. Looked up from germline, CDR1 is SGHVS and CDR2 is FQNEAQ. V lost 1 base and J lost 10, with 19 bases in between. The CDR3 runs to 15 residues. CDR3 in DNA: TGTGCCAGCAGCTTAGGTCCCGCCAGCTTAACAGCAGCTTTCTTT. Translated: CASSLGPASLTAAFF.

This clonotype was recorded a few times. This chain uses TRBV20-1 with TRBJ2-7; weak D call: TRBD1 (6 bases). Germline CDR1 reads DFQATT; CDR2 reads SNEGSKA (reference sequence). CDR3 size: 12 residues. Trimming cost V 4 bases and J 0 bases, with 7 bases left between them. The CDR3 sequence is CSATGDSYEQYF. CDR3 DNA: TGCAGTGCTACAGGGGACTCCTACGAGCAGTACTTC.

A word on this clonotype: A read error may produce the germline difference seen at one junction end. The chain joins TRBV20-1 to TRBJ2-1, with 12 bases identical to TRBD2. Germline V CDR1 and CDR2: DFQATT, SNEGSKA (reference sequence). The length of the CDR3 is 15 residues. CDR3 in DNA: TGCGGTGCCACGGCAACTAGCGGGAGGTACAATGAGCAGTTCTTC. This codes for CGATATSGRYNEQFF.

This clonotype has only one observation. The rearrangement links TRBV11-3 to TRBJ2-7; 8 bases are a match to TRBD1. This CDR3 has 15 residues. V trimming: 5 bases; J trimming: 0 bases; junction bases outside the gene matches: 6. CDR1 is SGHNT, CDR2 YENEEA, per germline. CDR3 coding DNA: TGTGCCAGCAGCCTTCGGACAGGGCTCTCCTACGAGCAGTACTTC. This gives the protein CASSLRTGLSYEQYF.

The J gene is TRBJ2-3, the V gene TRBV6-2 or TRBV6-3; TRBD2 is a possible D gene (7 bases). V lost 6 bases and J 2 bases, leaving 15 bases between the germline ends. The CDR3 runs to 15 residues. CDR1 is MNHEY and CDR2 is SVGEGT in the germline V gene. In nucleotides, the CDR3 is TGTGCCAGCAGCACAGGGACTACTGACACAGATACGCAGTATTTT. It encodes CASSTGTTDTDTQYF.